This is a list of T cell receptor beta chains from one sample in a study of T-cell memory formation after mild COVID-19. TCRdb re-called the 5' RACE reads with MiXCR, one entry per CDR3 protein. The sample includes about 130,000 distinct CDR3 sequences, 5% to 6.5% seen only once; the top ten take approximately 2.3%. Sequencing used PBMCs or a T cell subset sorted from them (not recorded which). These receptors were taken from an adult woman who had mild COVID-19 (a few samples of this study predate the infection). Cell type and time point are not known. The CDR3 runs from the conserved cysteine through the conserved F or W. The order of the fields is CDR3 protein, CDR3 DNA, D gene, V gene, clone size, J gene. D genes are given only for firm matches. Not all rows give a size; the values are once, few, many and, for expanded clones, a class.

CDR3aa: CASSPTHLPGEQYF
CDR3nt: TGCGCCAGCAGCCCTACCCATTTACCGGGCGAGCAGTACTTC
d_gene: NA
v_gene: TRBV5-1
abundance: NA
j_gene: TRBJ2-7

CDR3aa: CASSLVGGAEAFF
CDR3nt: TGTGCCAGCAGTTTAGTAGGGGGGGCTGAAGCTTTCTTT
d_gene: NA
v_gene: TRBV12-3/TRBV12-4
abundance: few
j_gene: TRBJ1-1

CDR3aa: CASSFSEPPYEQYF
CDR3nt: TGCGCCAGCAGCTTCAGCGAGCCCCCTTACGAGCAGTACTTC
d_gene: NA
v_gene: TRBV5-1
abundance: many
j_gene: TRBJ2-7

CDR3aa: CASSLLVSGAETQYF
CDR3nt: TGTGCCAGCAGCTTATTGGTGTCCGGGGCGGAGACCCAGTACTTC
d_gene: NA
v_gene: TRBV7-8
abundance: NA
j_gene: TRBJ2-5

CDR3aa: CASSFRSPGQGSSYEQYF
CDR3nt: TGCGCCAGCAGCTTTCGATCACCGGGACAGGGATCCTCCTACGAGCAGTACTTC
d_gene: TRBD1
v_gene: TRBV5-1
abundance: few
j_gene: TRBJ2-7

CDR3aa: CASSEDRSGNTIYF
CDR3nt: TGTGCCAGCAGCGAGGATAGATCTGGAAACACCATATATTTT
d_gene: NA
v_gene: TRBV6-5
abundance: NA
j_gene: TRBJ1-3

CDR3aa: CASSFGRQDTQYF
CDR3nt: TGTGCCAGCAGTTTTGGTCGACAAGATACGCAGTATTTT
d_gene: NA
v_gene: TRBV12-3/TRBV12-4
abundance: few
j_gene: TRBJ2-3

CDR3aa: CASSSGFGSEQFF
CDR3nt: TGTGCCAGCAGCTCAGGGTTTGGGAGTGAGCAGTTCTTC
d_gene: NA
v_gene: TRBV7-8
abundance: NA
j_gene: TRBJ2-1

CDR3aa: CASSHRAGGRPGELFF
CDR3nt: TGTGCCAGCTCCCACAGAGCGGGGGGGCGTCCCGGGGAGCTGTTTTTT
d_gene: TRBD2
v_gene: TRBV11-2
abundance: many
j_gene: TRBJ2-2

CDR3aa: CSARGTDRGRNEQFF
CDR3nt: TGCAGTGCTCGAGGAACGGACAGGGGGAGGAATGAGCAGTTCTTC
d_gene: TRBD1
v_gene: TRBV20-1
abundance: few
j_gene: TRBJ2-1

CDR3aa: CASSVDGGPGETQYF
CDR3nt: TGTGCCAGCAGCGTAGACGGGGGGCCGGGGGAGACCCAGTACTTC
d_gene: NA
v_gene: TRBV9
abundance: few
j_gene: TRBJ2-5

CDR3aa: CASSENRTPGQWRQFF
CDR3nt: TGTGCCAGCAGTGAAAATAGAACCCCAGGGCAGTGGCGGCAGTTCTTC
d_gene: NA
v_gene: TRBV6-1
abundance: few
j_gene: TRBJ2-1

CDR3aa: CASSTTPSYGYTF
CDR3nt: TGTGCCAGCAGCACAACCCCGAGCTATGGCTACACCTTC
d_gene: NA
v_gene: TRBV12-3/TRBV12-4
abundance: many
j_gene: TRBJ1-2

CDR3aa: CASSSRSYEQYF
CDR3nt: TGTGCCAGCAGTTCAAGGAGCTACGAGCAGTACTTC
d_gene: NA
v_gene: TRBV6-5
abundance: many
j_gene: TRBJ2-7

CDR3aa: CASSFGEGDTQYF
CDR3nt: TGTGCCAGCAGCTTTGGGGAAGGGGATACGCAGTATTTT
d_gene: NA
v_gene: TRBV5-6
abundance: many
j_gene: TRBJ2-3

CDR3aa: CASRPWRGLAGRKQETQYF
CDR3nt: TGTGCCAGCCGACCTTGGAGGGGACTAGCGGGACGGAAACAAGAGACCCAGTACTTC
d_gene: TRBD2
v_gene: TRBV6-2/TRBV6-3
abundance: NA
j_gene: TRBJ2-5

CDR3aa: CASSEQGDVEFF
CDR3nt: TGTGCCAGCAGTGAACAGGGAGACGTGGAGTTCTTC
d_gene: NA
v_gene: TRBV2
abundance: few
j_gene: TRBJ2-1

CDR3aa: CASSFLGGDPLHF
CDR3nt: TGCGCCAGCAGCTTTCTGGGGGGAGATCCCCTCCACTTT
d_gene: NA
v_gene: TRBV5-1
abundance: many
j_gene: TRBJ1-6

CDR3aa: CASSLLPGNTIYF
CDR3nt: TGTGCCAGCAGCTTACTGCCTGGAAACACCATATATTTT
d_gene: NA
v_gene: TRBV7-9
abundance: many
j_gene: TRBJ1-3

CDR3aa: CASSLIGGQGNTEAFF
CDR3nt: TGCGCCAGCAGCTTGATAGGAGGACAGGGGAACACTGAAGCTTTCTTT
d_gene: TRBD1
v_gene: TRBV5-1
abundance: few
j_gene: TRBJ1-1

CDR3aa: CASSPRNGVNYGYTF
CDR3nt: TGTGCCAGCAGTCCCCGGAACGGGGTTAACTATGGCTACACCTTC
d_gene: NA
v_gene: TRBV12-3/TRBV12-4
abundance: few
j_gene: TRBJ1-2

CDR3aa: CATSGVSSDTDTQYF
CDR3nt: TGTGCCACCAGTGGAGTGAGTAGCGACACAGATACGCAGTATTTT
d_gene: NA
v_gene: TRBV24-1
abundance: many
j_gene: TRBJ2-3

CDR3aa: CASSFDRLRTEAFF
CDR3nt: TGTGCCAGCAGCTTCGACAGATTGAGGACTGAAGCTTTCTTT
d_gene: NA
v_gene: TRBV6-5
abundance: NA
j_gene: TRBJ1-1

CDR3aa: CASRTGMSDTQYF
CDR3nt: TGTGCCAGCAGGACAGGGATGTCAGATACGCAGTATTTT
d_gene: TRBD1
v_gene: TRBV11-2
abundance: many
j_gene: TRBJ2-3

CDR3aa: CASSFWTLGSAPYEQYF
CDR3nt: TGCGCCAGCAGCTTTTGGACCCTGGGGAGCGCGCCCTACGAGCAGTACTTC
d_gene: NA
v_gene: TRBV5-1
abundance: few
j_gene: TRBJ2-7

CDR3aa: CATSRDRAGGQNIQYF
CDR3nt: TGTGCCACCAGCAGAGATCGGGCGGGAGGCCAAAACATTCAGTACTTC
d_gene: TRBD2
v_gene: TRBV15
abundance: few
j_gene: TRBJ2-4

CDR3aa: CASSVASPLHF
CDR3nt: TGTGCCAGCAGTGTTGCCTCACCCCTCCACTTT
d_gene: NA
v_gene: TRBV2
abundance: few
j_gene: TRBJ1-6

CDR3aa: CAISGLAGVSGELFF
CDR3nt: TGTGCCATCAGCGGACTAGCGGGAGTATCCGGGGAGCTGTTTTTT
d_gene: TRBD2
v_gene: TRBV10-3
abundance: many
j_gene: TRBJ2-2

CDR3aa: CSASSGRGRLGNQPQHF
CDR3nt: TGCAGTGCTAGTTCTGGCAGGGGGCGATTGGGCAATCAGCCCCAGCATTTT
d_gene: TRBD1
v_gene: TRBV20-1
abundance: NA
j_gene: TRBJ1-5

CDR3aa: CASESVNTEAFF
CDR3nt: TGTGCCAGCGAGTCAGTAAACACTGAAGCTTTCTTT
d_gene: NA
v_gene: TRBV28
abundance: NA
j_gene: TRBJ1-1

CDR3aa: CASSQLQGKSYEQYF
CDR3nt: TGCGCCAGCAGCCAACTACAGGGGAAGAGCTACGAGCAGTACTTC
d_gene: TRBD1
v_gene: TRBV4-1
abundance: few
j_gene: TRBJ2-7

CDR3aa: CASSLGRLNTEAFF
CDR3nt: TGCGCCAGCAGCTTGGGCAGGCTGAACACTGAAGCTTTCTTT
d_gene: NA
v_gene: TRBV7-2
abundance: many
j_gene: TRBJ1-1

CDR3aa: CASSQSSTSGSYNEQFF
CDR3nt: TGCGCCAGCAGTCAATCATCGACTAGCGGCTCCTACAATGAGCAGTTCTTC
d_gene: TRBD2
v_gene: TRBV23-1
abundance: few
j_gene: TRBJ2-1